This T cell receptor (beta chain) was identified during a study of blood T cell repertoires in COVID-19. Whole-study context: COVID-19 samples collected from the United States, Italy and Spain covered acute and convalescent phases. Nucleic acid was either cDNA or gDNA, and it came from T cells, B-cell-depleted T cells, or PBMCs.

Original analysis: Amplifying reference gene primers gave estimates of nucleated cell counts. Sequenced by immunoSEQ multiplex PCR; TCRdb stores in-frame clones only, minus some. The V and J calls and the clone size are those of that table, but D and trimming were determined from the DNA. This sample has tens of thousands of clones, with more than 70% found just once. The receptor comes from a woman older than 75 with acute or convalescent COVID-19. Material: peripheral blood.

The CDR3 sequence is CASSPFSGNTIYF. CDR3 in DNA: TGTGCCAGCAGCCCGTTTTCCGGAAACACCATATATTTT. The V gene is TRBV7-9, the J gene TRBJ1-3; D is unclear. CDR1 is SEHNR, CDR2 FQNEAQ, per germline (reference sequence). Trimming pared 5 bases from V and 4 bases from J, leaving 9 bases between. This CDR3 spans 13 amino acids.